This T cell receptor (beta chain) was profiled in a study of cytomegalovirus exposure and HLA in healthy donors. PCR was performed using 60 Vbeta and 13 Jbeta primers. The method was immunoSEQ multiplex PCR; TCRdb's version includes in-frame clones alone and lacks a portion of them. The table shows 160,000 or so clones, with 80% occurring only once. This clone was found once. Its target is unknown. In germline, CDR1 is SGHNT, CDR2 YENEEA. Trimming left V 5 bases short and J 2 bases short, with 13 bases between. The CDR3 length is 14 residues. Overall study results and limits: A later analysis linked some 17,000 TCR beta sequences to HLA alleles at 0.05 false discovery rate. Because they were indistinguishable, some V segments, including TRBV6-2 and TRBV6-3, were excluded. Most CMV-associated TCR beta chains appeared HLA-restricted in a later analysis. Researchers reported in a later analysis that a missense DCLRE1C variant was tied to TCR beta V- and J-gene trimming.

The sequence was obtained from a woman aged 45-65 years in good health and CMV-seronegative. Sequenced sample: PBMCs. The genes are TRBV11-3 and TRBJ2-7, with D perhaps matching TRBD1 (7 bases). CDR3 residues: CASSATGEAYEQYF. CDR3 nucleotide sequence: TGTGCCAGCAGCGCCACAGGGGAGGCCTACGAGCAGTACTTC.